This TCR beta chain was captured by sequencing in a study of T cells in Graves' hyperthyroidism and ophthalmopathy (dated by TCRdb to the late 2010s). Describing the broader study: Peripheral blood samples were taken at initial diagnosis, before any treatment was given. In over five Graves' hyperthyroidism patients, the study also compared T-cell repertoires from thyroid tissue with T-cell repertoires from blood. Prospective prediction of ophthalmopathy was tested in an independent validation cohort consisting of about 19 hyperthyroidism patients and some 17 patients who later progressed to ophthalmopathy. After sampling, hyperthyroidism patients received methimazole starting at 30 mg daily, and ophthalmopathy patients received high-dose intravenous methylprednisolone. The roughly 99 discovery patients were divided at random into training and test sets in a 7:3 ratio. TCR Vbeta CDR3 sequencing of some 140 peripheral blood samples (43 ophthalmopathy, around 80 hyperthyroidism and approximately 17 progressor patients) is reported in the paper. A discovery cohort of 95 to 100 patients, about 40 with Graves' ophthalmopathy and about 58 with stable Graves' hyperthyroidism, was used to find distinguishing TCR V-J signatures.

This clonotype showed up just a few times. The antigen it binds to is not known. The sample holds no much larger clone one base away, and base qualities are not on file. The TCR beta CDR3 regions were amplified from RNA transcripts. A first-round RT-PCR of the TCR CDR3 used the HTBI primer set with the Qiagen OneStep RT-PCR kit. Libraries were constructed in a second round of multiplex PCR, after which size selection and purification were carried out. Libraries were sequenced paired-end with 100 bp reads on an Illumina HiSeq2000. Per the original workflow: Raw data were processed with SOAPnuke, discarding reads with adapters, uncalled bases, mean Phred below 15, or no exact constant-primer or identifier match. High-quality paired reads were merged with COPE v1.2.5, and unique nucleotide sequences were defined as clonotypes. MiTCR v1.1 was used to align clonotypes to the IMGT TRBV, TRBD and TRBJ reference segments. Analysis was restricted to V-J combinations with a frequency above 0.0001, which covered 99.2% of repertoires. The TCS score was defined as the ratio of F50 (clonal expansion) to E x V (chaos), calculated using BLOSUM62-based TCRdist between CDR3 peptides within each V-J. Welch's t-statistics and random forest reduced some 510 V-J features to 10 to 15, which were used in a naive Bayes classifier (R e1071). Clones were called with MiXCR by TCRdb after fastp trimmed the public reads at Q25, and only in-frame beta chains were retained. Here each entry gathers all rows of one CDR3 protein and keeps the most common genes and DNA. The V and J calls and clone size are TCRdb's, not the authors'. The sample has about 350,000 distinct CDR3 sequences on record, roughly 14% of them singletons. Around 23% of the sample rests with the top ten.

What the study reported, not specific to this receptor: Sample size was not statistically predetermined, and investigators were not blinded to group allocation. A 13 V-J signature model separated ophthalmopathy from stable hyperthyroidism, with nearly 90% sensitivity and about 81% specificity in cross-validation and 80%/75% in testing. Blood samples also contained most of the expanded thyroid clonotypes (frequency above 0.001), which suggests that blood repertoires may reflect thyroid immune responses. In validation, the model predicted progression to ophthalmopathy a median of approximately 6.6 months before onset, with 65% to 71% sensitivity and around 76% specificity.

The CDR3 starts with the cysteine, ends with the phenylalanine, and has 15 residues. Only the CDR3 portion is preserved as DNA: 45 bases, with reading frame beginning at the first base. Looking up the germline V gene yields CDR1 SQVTM and CDR2 ANQGSEA. The junction shows trimming of 3 bases on V and 0 bases on J, and the gene matches do not reach 2 bases of it. Stable Graves' hyperthyroidism was defined as no progression to ophthalmopathy during 18 months of follow-up. Hyperthyroidism patients were newly diagnosed, had a disease duration of under 2 months, and were aged 18 to 65 years. Any patient with an uncontrolled infection, another autoimmune disease, pregnancy or lactation was excluded. Diagnoses were based on clinical symptoms, serum thyroxine and TRAb, thyroid ultrasound and orbital computed tomography. Ficoll-Paque density gradient centrifugation was used to isolate PBMCs from about 10 ml of fresh peripheral blood. Total RNA was extracted using Trizol reagent, and RNA quality was assessed on an Agilent 2100 Bioanalyzer.

The chain joins TRBV29-1 to TRBJ2-2; TRBD2 aligns with 9 central bases. Sequencing was done on a sample of blood. This receptor was obtained from a woman aged 30 to 39 with Graves' hyperthyroidism. The nucleotide sequence is given as TGCAGCGTTGAGAAGCGGGGGGCGAACACCGGGGAGCTGTTTTTT. It is translated as CSVEKRGANTGELFF.